The clone carrying this T cell receptor beta chain was picked up a small number of times. Germline V gene data show CDR1 as MGHRA and CDR2 as YSYEKL. The CDR3 consists of 13 residues. V gave up 1 base and J gave up 4 bases, with 6 bases separating them. These data are taken from a study of blood T cell repertoires in COVID-19. Measured with immunoSEQ multiplex PCR; TCRdb has only the in-frame clones, and not every one. The table shows some 120,000 clones, with about four fifths occurring only once. V and J are TRBV4-1 and TRBJ2-3; D perhaps matches TRBD2 (5 bases). Sequenced material: peripheral blood. This receptor was obtained from a woman under 40 who had recovered from COVID-19. The chain's CDR3 is CASSQASPDTQYF. The CDR3 region has the DNA TGCGCCAGCAGCCAAGCTAGCCCAGATACGCAGTATTTT.